Listed below are T cell receptor beta chains from one sample, sequenced in a study of Ad26.COV2.S vaccination and SARS-CoV-2 variants. The assay was immunoSEQ multiplex PCR, and TCRdb's table has in-frame clones only and misses some. The repertoire holds around 450,000 clones, 80% to 90% seen once, with about 1.5% in the top ten. The sample consisted of peripheral blood, taken in a trial of Ad26.COV2.S vaccine versus placebo. The source is a person between 18 and 65 years old who received the Ad26.COV2.S COVID-19 vaccine or a placebo. Each CDR3 is given with its conserved first and last residue. The D gene is left open where the match is weak.

j_gene | v_gene | d_gene | CDR3aa
TRBJ2-2 | TRBV6-2/TRBV6-3 | . | CASSYYGTGELFF
TRBJ1-5 | TRBV4-3 | . | CASSHGRAAGQPQHF
TRBJ2-3 | TRBV6-5 | TRBD2 | CASSYSGLEGYTQYF
TRBJ2-5 | TRBV5-1 | . | CASSLMEYQETQYF
TRBJ2-1 | TRBV7-9 | . | CASSFNSGNEQFF
TRBJ2-7 | TRBV5-1 | . | CASSAGQYPYEQYF
TRBJ2-5 | TRBV6-5 | TRBD1 | CASNLQGAVQETQYF
TRBJ2-3 | TRBV5-1 | TRBD2 | CASSLDSGRASTAQYF
TRBJ2-7 | TRBV28 | TRBD2 | CASNRWGLAEPYEQYF
TRBJ1-4 | TRBV5-4 | TRBD1 | CASSLMSGGQGGKLFF
TRBJ1-6 | TRBV3-1/TRBV3-2 | TRBD1 | CASSQEGGRVGVHNSPLHF
TRBJ1-4 | TRBV13 | TRBD1 | CASRRRGQGAGEKLFF
TRBJ2-7 | TRBV4-3 | . | CASSPERVMGTPSAYEQYF
TRBJ2-5 | TRBV12-3/TRBV12-4 | TRBD1 | CASRTGETQYF
TRBJ1-6 | TRBV2 | . | CASSEENANSPLHF
TRBJ2-7 | TRBV19 | . | CASSRARGNYEQYF
TRBJ2-4 | TRBV25-1 | . | CASSTSDGAKNIQYF
TRBJ2-1 | TRBV3-1/TRBV3-2 | TRBD2 | CASSQASSGGARNEQFF
TRBJ1-1 | TRBV6-5 | TRBD1 | CASSYGGGPMHGAFF
TRBJ1-6 | TRBV29-1 | . | CSVRLAFNSPLHF
TRBJ2-5 | TRBV11-2 | TRBD1 | CASRGRSFRAGGAWETQYF
TRBJ2-1 | TRBV5-1 | TRBD2 | CASSFRQLSGRTSGEQFF
TRBJ1-5 | TRBV28 | TRBD1 | CASTPTGYSNQPQHF
TRBJ2-3 | TRBV9 | TRBD2 | CASSSFGLAGGVASTDTQYF
TRBJ1-1 | TRBV7-2 | . | CASSLGTLAEAFF
TRBJ2-1 | TRBV9 | . | CASSPRTGAYNEQFF
TRBJ2-1 | TRBV5-5 | TRBD2 | CASSSTIRTSGIEQFF
TRBJ2-1 | TRBV27 | TRBD2 | CASSLRQGGSEQFF
TRBJ2-3 | TRBV15 | TRBD2 | CATSRSQILAADTQYF
TRBJ2-1 | TRBV7-9 | . | CASSPRDRVSGVLYNEQFF
TRBJ1-4 | TRBV27 | . | CASSPDLATVRGGEKLFF
TRBJ2-1 | TRBV3-1/TRBV3-2 | TRBD2 | CASSPLAGGYNEQFF